Listed below are T cell receptor beta chains from one sample, sequenced in a study of blood T cell repertoires in COVID-19. Libraries were prepared by immunoSEQ multiplex PCR; TCRdb keeps only in-frame clonotypes and omits some of them. The sample includes around 180,000 clones, around 72% seen only once; the top ten take 3%. Material: peripheral blood. All receptors come from a woman aged 80 or older with acute or convalescent COVID-19. CDR3s include the opening cysteine and the closing phenylalanine or tryptophan. D genes are given only for firm matches. Rows give clone size only sometimes, using once, few, many, or a class for an expanded clone.

D,V,size,length,J,DNA,CDR3
TRBD1,TRBV27,-,17,TRBJ1-1,TGTGCCAGCAGTTCCGGGACAGGCTCTCTCGGGAACACTGAAGCTTTCTTT,CASSSGTGSLGNTEAFF
TRBD1,TRBV28,-,15,TRBJ2-7,TGTGCCAGCAGTTTAAATGGACAGGGGTACGACGAGCAGTACTTC,CASSLNGQGYDEQYF
-,TRBV28,few,15,TRBJ2-5,TGTGCCAGCAGTTTATCAGGGCTGCTAGTTAAGACCCAGTACTTC,CASSLSGLLVKTQYF
-,TRBV12-3/TRBV12-4,-,13,TRBJ2-2,TGTGCCAGCACCTCAGGGCCGACCGGGGAGCTGTTTTTT,CASTSGPTGELFF
TRBD2,TRBV7-9,few,16,TRBJ2-1,TGTGCCAGCAGCCCCAGTAGCGGGAGTGATGTCAATGAGCAGTTCTTC,CASSPSSGSDVNEQFF
-,TRBV18,-,14,TRBJ1-4,TGTGCCAGCTGCCCCCGCAGGTCCCAAGAAAAACTGTTTTTT,CASCPRRSQEKLFF
TRBD2,TRBV30,-,15,TRBJ2-3,TGTGCCTGGAGTGTACAAGCGGGAGCGGTAGATACGCAGTATTTT,CAWSVQAGAVDTQYF
TRBD2,TRBV11-3,few,16,TRBJ2-3,TGTGCCAGCAGCTTGGGGACTAGCGGGAGAACAGATACGCAGTATTTT,CASSLGTSGRTDTQYF
-,TRBV6-5,-,15,TRBJ1-5,TGTGCCAGCAGTCCCCCGGGTGGCAGCAATCAGCCCCAGCATTTT,CASSPPGGSNQPQHF
TRBD2,TRBV4-1,-,22,TRBJ2-1,TGCGCCAGCAGGCGGTCAGGGGGCGGACTAGCGGGAGGGCCGGGGTCTTACAATGAGCAGTTCTTC,CASRRSGGGLAGGPGSYNEQFF
TRBD1,TRBV4-3,-,18,TRBJ1-4,TGCGCCAGCAGCCAAGATCTAGGGAACTCCGGACAGGATGAAAAACTGTTTTTT,CASSQDLGNSGQDEKLFF
-,TRBV28,-,13,TRBJ2-7,TGTGCCAGCAGTCAGGACTCCCCCTACGAGCAGTACTTC,CASSQDSPYEQYF
-,TRBV5-6,-,15,TRBJ1-1,TGTGCCAGCAGCTTGGATCCCCGGGGGAACACTGAAGCTTTCTTT,CASSLDPRGNTEAFF
-,TRBV19,-,14,TRBJ2-5,TGTGCCACGGGCCGAGGCACTAGCCAGGAGACCCAGTACTTC,CATGRGTSQETQYF
-,TRBV30,few,14,TRBJ1-4,TGTGCCTGGAGTTCAGTGGCGGGAGATGTAAAACTGTTTTTT,CAWSSVAGDVKLFF
-,TRBV6-5,few,15,TRBJ1-1,TGTGCCAGCAGTTACGATTCCTCCGGGTGGGGCGAAGCTTTCTTT,CASSYDSSGWGEAFF
-,TRBV27,-,18,TRBJ2-3,TGTGCCAGCAGTTTATCCACCCCCAGTGGAGGACGACGGGATACGCAGTATTTT,CASSLSTPSGGRRDTQYF
TRBD2,TRBV5-6,-,15,TRBJ2-2,TGTGCCAGCAGCCGTATTCCCACATCCGCGGGAGGGCTGTTTTTT,CASSRIPTSAGGLFF
-,TRBV28,-,14,TRBJ2-7,TGTGCCAGCAGTTTAGTGGGGGACTCCCACGAGCAGTACTTC,CASSLVGDSHEQYF
-,TRBV5-1,once,14,TRBJ1-1,TGCGCCAGCAGCTTTCAACCCGACACGACCGAAGCTTTCTTT,CASSFQPDTTEAFF
TRBD2,TRBV7-3,-,18,TRBJ2-1,TGTGCCAGCAGCTTGGGCCTTGTGGGACTAGCGGGCTACAATGAGCAGTTCTTC,CASSLGLVGLAGYNEQFF
-,TRBV15,-,16,TRBJ2-1,TGTGCCACCAGCAGCATAGCGTGGAGCTCCTACAATGAGCAGTTCTTC,CATSSIAWSSYNEQFF
-,TRBV4-2,-,14,TRBJ1-1,TGTGCCAGCAGCCAAGGACGTGAGGTCACTGAAGCTTTCTTT,CASSQGREVTEAFF
TRBD1,TRBV6-5,-,16,TRBJ2-7,TGTGCCAGCAGTTACTGGTCCGGGACAGGGGCCTACGAGCAGTACTTC,CASSYWSGTGAYEQYF
TRBD1,TRBV5-1,-,14,TRBJ1-1,TGCGCCAGCAGCGTGGACAGGGGGAACACTGAAGCTTTCTTT,CASSVDRGNTEAFF
TRBD2,TRBV4-3,-,17,TRBJ2-7,TGCGCCAGCAGCCTCGGGAGGGGTGCTCATACCCCCTACGAGCAGTACTTC,CASSLGRGAHTPYEQYF
-,TRBV30,-,12,TRBJ2-3,TGTGCCTGGAGTGTAATAACAGATACGCAGTATTTT,CAWSVITDTQYF
-,TRBV20-1,-,11,TRBJ1-2,TGCAGTGCTAGAGAAGGACAGATTATCTTCTTC,CSAREGQIIFF
-,TRBV30,many,13,TRBJ1-5,TGTGCCTGGGCCGGGTCCGGAGATCAGCCCCAGCATTTT,CAWAGSGDQPQHF
-,TRBV28,-,14,TRBJ2-5,TGTGCCAGCACCATTCTAGATGGGGGGGAGACCCAGTACTTC,CASTILDGGETQYF
TRBD1,TRBV4-3,-,17,TRBJ2-7,TGCGCCAGCAGCCAACACCCCTCGGGACAGGGGTTGTACGAGCAGTACTTC,CASSQHPSGQGLYEQYF
TRBD2,TRBV18,-,15,TRBJ2-1,TGTGCCAGCTCACCATCGGCTAGCGGGAGCAATGAGCAGTTCTTC,CASSPSASGSNEQFF
TRBD2,TRBV10-2,-,14,TRBJ2-1,TGCGCCAGTAAAGGGACTAGCGGGAGTAATGAGCAGTTCTTC,CASKGTSGSNEQFF
-,TRBV3-1/TRBV3-2,-,15,TRBJ2-5,TGTGCCAGCAGCCAAGTGGGCTATACGGGGGAGACCCAGTACTTC,CASSQVGYTGETQYF
TRBD1,TRBV28,-,15,TRBJ1-6,TGTGCCAGCAGTACGCCGACAGGGCCTAATTCACCCCTCCACTTT,CASSTPTGPNSPLHF
-,TRBV4-1,-,15,TRBJ2-7,TGCGCCAGCAGCCAAACTGACAGTGGGGCCTACGAGCAGTACTTC,CASSQTDSGAYEQYF
TRBD2,TRBV5-4,few,14,TRBJ2-7,TGTGCCAGCAGCCAAAGCGGGAGGGCCCACGAGCAGTACTTC,CASSQSGRAHEQYF
-,TRBV11-2,many,17,TRBJ2-6,TGTGCCAGCAGCCGGTTCCACAGGGATACTGGGGCCAACGTCCTGACTTTC,CASSRFHRDTGANVLTF
-,TRBV6-5,few,14,TRBJ2-7,TGTGCCAGCAGATCGCCGGGACACTCCTACGAGCAGTACTTC,CASRSPGHSYEQYF
TRBD1,TRBV28,-,14,TRBJ2-7,TGTGCCAGCAGCTCGGGACAGGGTGATTACGAGCAGTACTTC,CASSSGQGDYEQYF
TRBD2,TRBV28,-,19,TRBJ2-3,TGTGCCAGCAGTTTAACCCCGGGACTAGCGGGAGGGCCAGGGGATACGCAGTATTTT,CASSLTPGLAGGPGDTQYF
TRBD1,TRBV3-1/TRBV3-2,-,14,TRBJ2-7,TGTGCCAGCAGCCAAAACAGGGGAGATGGGGAGCAGTACTTC,CASSQNRGDGEQYF
TRBD1,TRBV12-3/TRBV12-4,once,13,TRBJ2-5,TGTGCCAGCAGGGGACAGGGTCAAGAGACCCAGTACTTC,CASRGQGQETQYF
TRBD2,TRBV6-5,-,14,TRBJ2-7,TGTGCCACCTCCACCCCGGGGGGGGGTGTCGAGCAGTACTTC,CATSTPGGGVEQYF
-,TRBV7-8,few,15,TRBJ2-1,TGTGCCAGCAGCTTAGGTCACGGCTCCTACAATGAGCAGTTCTTC,CASSLGHGSYNEQFF
-,TRBV5-1,-,15,TRBJ2-1,TGCGCCAGCAGCTCTCTAAACGCTGGCTACAATGAGCAGTTCTTC,CASSSLNAGYNEQFF
-,TRBV9,few,15,TRBJ1-4,TGTGCCAGCAGCGTAGATGTAGCAACTAATGAAAAACTGTTTTTT,CASSVDVATNEKLFF
TRBD1,TRBV11-3,many,16,TRBJ2-1,TGTGCCAGCAGCTCCCGACAGGGTGTGTACACTAATGAGCAGTTCTTC,CASSSRQGVYTNEQFF
-,TRBV4-1,-,14,TRBJ2-7,TGCGCCAGCAGCCAAGGGGACACCACCTACGAGCAGTACTTC,CASSQGDTTYEQYF
-,TRBV4-3,once,13,TRBJ2-1,TGCGCCAGCAGCCAAGCGGACAGCTATGAGCAGTTCTTC,CASSQADSYEQFF
-,TRBV19,-,13,TRBJ2-2,TGTGCCAGTAGATGGAGTGACACCGGGGAGCTGTTTTTT,CASRWSDTGELFF
-,TRBV7-9,many,14,TRBJ2-6,TGTGCCAGCAGCCGACAGGCTGGGGCCAACGTCCTGACTTTC,CASSRQAGANVLTF
-,TRBV20-1,-,11,TRBJ1-5,TGCAGTGCTAGACGAGAACCGGCCCAGCATTTT,CSARREPAQHF
-,TRBV7-3,-,13,TRBJ2-3,TGTGCCAGCAGCCGGACTATCACAGATACGCAGTATTTT,CASSRTITDTQYF
TRBD1,TRBV5-1,-,16,TRBJ2-3,TGCGCCAGCAGCCTCTCCGGGACAGGGGGAGCGGTTACGCAGTATTTT,CASSLSGTGGAVTQYF
-,TRBV19,-,15,TRBJ2-1,TGTGCCAGTAGTCCGCCGGGTCAATCCTACAATGAGCAGTTCTTC,CASSPPGQSYNEQFF
-,TRBV6-1,-,17,TRBJ1-6,TGTGCCAGCAGTGAACTACCTACAGGGCTTTATAATTCACCCCTCCACTTT,CASSELPTGLYNSPLHF
TRBD2,TRBV28,-,16,TRBJ2-3,TGTGCCAGCATGCCACTAGCGGCCCGCCTCACAGATACGCAGTATTTT,CASMPLAARLTDTQYF
-,TRBV28,-,14,TRBJ2-3,TGTGCCAGCAGAAATTCACAGGGTCCAGATACGCAGTATTTT,CASRNSQGPDTQYF